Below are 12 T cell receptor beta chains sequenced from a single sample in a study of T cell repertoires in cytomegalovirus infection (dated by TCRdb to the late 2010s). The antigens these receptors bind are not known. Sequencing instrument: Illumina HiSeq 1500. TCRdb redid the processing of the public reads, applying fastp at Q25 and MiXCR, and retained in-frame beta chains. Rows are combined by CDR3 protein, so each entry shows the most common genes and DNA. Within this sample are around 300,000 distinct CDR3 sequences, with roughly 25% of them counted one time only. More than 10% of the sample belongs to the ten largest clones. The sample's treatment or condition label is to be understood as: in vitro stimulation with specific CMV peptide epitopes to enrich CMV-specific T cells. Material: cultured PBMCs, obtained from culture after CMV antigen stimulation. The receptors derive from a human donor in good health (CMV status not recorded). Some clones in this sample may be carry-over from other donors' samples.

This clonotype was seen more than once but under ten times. CDR3 nucleotide sequence: TGCGCCAGCAGCCAAGTTCGGGGGGGCGGACTCCCTTTTAACTATGGCTACACCTTC. Protein sequence: CASSQVRGGGLPFNYGYTF. The gene calls are TRBV4-1 and TRBJ1-2, with D perhaps TRBD1 (6 bases). Germline CDR1 is MGHRA and CDR2 is YSYEKL. Deletions cut 1 base from V and 1 base from J, with 22 bases between. The CDR3 totals 19 residues.

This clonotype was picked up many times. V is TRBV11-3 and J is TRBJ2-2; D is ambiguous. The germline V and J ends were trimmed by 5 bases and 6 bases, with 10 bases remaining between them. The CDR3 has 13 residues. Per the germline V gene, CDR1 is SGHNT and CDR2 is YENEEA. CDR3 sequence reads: CASSPYWAGELFF. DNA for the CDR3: TGTGCCAGCAGCCCCTATTGGGCCGGGGAGCTGTTTTTT. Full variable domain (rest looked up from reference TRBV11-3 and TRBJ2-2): EAGVVQSPRYKIIEKKQPVAFWCNPISGHNTLYWYLQNLGQGPELLIRYENEEAVDDSQLPKDRFSAERLKGVDSTLKIQPAELGDSAVYLCASSPYWAGELFFGEGSRLTVL.

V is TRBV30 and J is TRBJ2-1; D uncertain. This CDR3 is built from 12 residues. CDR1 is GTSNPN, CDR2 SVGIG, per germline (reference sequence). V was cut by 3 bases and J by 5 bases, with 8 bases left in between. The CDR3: CAWSWQNNEQFF. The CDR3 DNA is TGTGCCTGGAGCTGGCAGAACAATGAGCAGTTCTTC.

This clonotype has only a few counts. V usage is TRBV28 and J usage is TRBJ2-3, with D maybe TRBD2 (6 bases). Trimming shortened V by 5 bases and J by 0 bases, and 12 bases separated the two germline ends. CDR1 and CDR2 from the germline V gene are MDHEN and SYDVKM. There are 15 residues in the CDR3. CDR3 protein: CASSRGVTSTDTQYF. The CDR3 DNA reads TGTGCCAGCAGTCGCGGGGTGACTAGCACAGATACGCAGTATTTT.

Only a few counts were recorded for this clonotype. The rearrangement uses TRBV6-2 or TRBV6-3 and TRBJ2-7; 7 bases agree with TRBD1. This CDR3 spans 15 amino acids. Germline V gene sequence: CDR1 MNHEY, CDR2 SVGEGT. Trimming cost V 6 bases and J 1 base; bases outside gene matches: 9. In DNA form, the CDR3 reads TGTGCCAGCAGGTTTGATAGGGACAGATCCTACGAGCAGTACGTC. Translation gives CASRFDRDRSYEQYV.

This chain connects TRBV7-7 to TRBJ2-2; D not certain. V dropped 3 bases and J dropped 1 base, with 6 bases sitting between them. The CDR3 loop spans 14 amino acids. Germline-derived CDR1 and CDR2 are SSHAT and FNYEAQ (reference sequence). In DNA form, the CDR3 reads TGTGCCAGCAGCTTTTCGGAGAACACCGGGGAGCTGTTTTTT. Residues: CASSFSENTGELFF.

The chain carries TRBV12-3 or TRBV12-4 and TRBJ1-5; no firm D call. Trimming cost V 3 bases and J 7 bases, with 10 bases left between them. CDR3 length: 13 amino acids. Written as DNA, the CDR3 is TGTGCCAGCAGTTTCCTCAGAGGACAGCCCCAGCATTTT. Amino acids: CASSFLRGQPQHF.

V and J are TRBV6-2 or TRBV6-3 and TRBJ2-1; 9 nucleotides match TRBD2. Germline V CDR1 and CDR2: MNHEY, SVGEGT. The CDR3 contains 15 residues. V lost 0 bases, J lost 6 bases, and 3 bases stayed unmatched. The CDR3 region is CASSYSLAGINEQFF. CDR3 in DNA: TGTGCCAGCAGTTACTCACTAGCGGGTATCAATGAGCAGTTCTTC.

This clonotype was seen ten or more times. The CDR3 DNA is TGTGCCAGCAGAATAGCGGGGGCTTACAATGAGCAGTTCTTC. Protein: CASRIAGAYNEQFF. The rearrangement joins TRBV12-3 or TRBV12-4 to TRBJ2-1, with TRBD2 matching over 9 bases. This CDR3 is 14 amino acids long. V lost 6 bases, J lost 4 bases, and 4 bases stayed unmatched.

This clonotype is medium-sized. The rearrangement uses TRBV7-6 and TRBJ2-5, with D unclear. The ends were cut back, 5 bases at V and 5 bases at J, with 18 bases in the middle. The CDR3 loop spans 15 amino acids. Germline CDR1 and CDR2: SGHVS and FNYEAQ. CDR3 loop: CASSLYEPPRETQYF. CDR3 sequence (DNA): TGTGCCAGCAGCCTCTACGAGCCCCCTCGGGAGACCCAGTACTTC.

The CDR3: CASSLGFVYGYTF. The DNA of the CDR3 is TGTGCCAGCAGTTTAGGGTTTGTCTATGGCTACACCTTC. The V and J genes are TRBV12-3 or TRBV12-4 and TRBJ1-2; D remains unclear. V was shortened by 1 base and J by 4 bases, with 7 bases between the two germline ends. The CDR3 consists of 13 residues.

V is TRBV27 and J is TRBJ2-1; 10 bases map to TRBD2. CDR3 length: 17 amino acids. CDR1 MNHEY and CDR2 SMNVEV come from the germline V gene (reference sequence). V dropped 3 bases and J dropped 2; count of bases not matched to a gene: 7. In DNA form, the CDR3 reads TGTGCCAGCAGTTTGAGCCCGGGACTAGCGCCCTACAATGAGCAGTTCTTC. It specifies CASSLSPGLAPYNEQFF.